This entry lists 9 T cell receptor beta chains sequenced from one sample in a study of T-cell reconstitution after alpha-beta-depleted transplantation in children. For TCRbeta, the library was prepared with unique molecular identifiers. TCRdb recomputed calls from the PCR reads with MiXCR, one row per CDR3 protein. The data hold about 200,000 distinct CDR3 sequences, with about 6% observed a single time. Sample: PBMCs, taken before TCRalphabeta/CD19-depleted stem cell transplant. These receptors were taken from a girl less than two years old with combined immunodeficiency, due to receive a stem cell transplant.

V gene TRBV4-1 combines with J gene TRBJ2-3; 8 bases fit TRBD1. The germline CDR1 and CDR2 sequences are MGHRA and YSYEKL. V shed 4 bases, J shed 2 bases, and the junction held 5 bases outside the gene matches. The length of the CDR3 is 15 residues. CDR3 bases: TGCGCCAGCAGCCGGGGACAGGCAATCACAGATACGCAGTATTTT. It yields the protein CASSRGQAITDTQYF.

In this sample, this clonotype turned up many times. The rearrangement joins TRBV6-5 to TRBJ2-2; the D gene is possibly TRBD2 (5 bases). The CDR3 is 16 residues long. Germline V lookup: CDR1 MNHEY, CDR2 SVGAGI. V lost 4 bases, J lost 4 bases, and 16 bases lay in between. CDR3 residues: CASSFSGGPFTGELFF. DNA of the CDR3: TGTGCCAGCAGTTTCTCAGGAGGACCCTTCACCGGGGAGCTGTTTTTT.

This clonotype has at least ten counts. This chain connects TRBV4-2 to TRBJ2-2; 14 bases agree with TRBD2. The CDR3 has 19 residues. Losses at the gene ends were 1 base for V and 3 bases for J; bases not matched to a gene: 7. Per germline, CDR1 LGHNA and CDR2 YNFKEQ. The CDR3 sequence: CASSQARLAGGPYTGELFF. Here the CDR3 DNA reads TGTGCCAGCAGCCAAGCGCGACTAGCGGGGGGGCCTTACACCGGGGAGCTGTTTTTT.

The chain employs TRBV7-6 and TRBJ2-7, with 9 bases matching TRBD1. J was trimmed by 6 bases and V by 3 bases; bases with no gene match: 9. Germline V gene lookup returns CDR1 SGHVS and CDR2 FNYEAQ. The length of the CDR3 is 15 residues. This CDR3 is CASSLGDRDLGEQYF. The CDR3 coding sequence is TGTGCCAGCAGCTTGGGGGACAGGGACCTTGGCGAGCAGTACTTC.

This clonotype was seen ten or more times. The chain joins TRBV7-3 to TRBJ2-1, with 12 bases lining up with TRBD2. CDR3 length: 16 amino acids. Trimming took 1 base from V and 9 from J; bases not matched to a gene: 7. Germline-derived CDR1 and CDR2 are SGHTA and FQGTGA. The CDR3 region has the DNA TGTGCCAGCAGCTTAAGTTCTAGCGGGGGGGCCGGTGAGCAGTTCTTC. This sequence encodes CASSLSSSGGAGEQFF.

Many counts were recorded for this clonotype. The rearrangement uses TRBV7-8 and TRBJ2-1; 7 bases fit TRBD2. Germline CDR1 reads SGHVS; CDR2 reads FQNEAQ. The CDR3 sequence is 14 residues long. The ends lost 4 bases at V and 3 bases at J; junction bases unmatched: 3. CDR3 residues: CASSSQRDYNEQFF. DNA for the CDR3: TGTGCCAGCAGCTCCCAGCGGGACTACAATGAGCAGTTCTTC.

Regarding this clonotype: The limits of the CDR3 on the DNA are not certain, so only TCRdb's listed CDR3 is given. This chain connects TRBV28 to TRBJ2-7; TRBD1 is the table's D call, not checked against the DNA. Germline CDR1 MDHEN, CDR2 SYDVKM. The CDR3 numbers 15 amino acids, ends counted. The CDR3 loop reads CASTSFGPGTLEQYF.

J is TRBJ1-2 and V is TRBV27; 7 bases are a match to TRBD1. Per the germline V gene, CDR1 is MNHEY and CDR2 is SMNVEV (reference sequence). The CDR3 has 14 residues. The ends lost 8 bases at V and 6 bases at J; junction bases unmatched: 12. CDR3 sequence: CASGNYDRADGYTF. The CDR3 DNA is TGTGCCAGCGGAAATTACGACAGGGCAGATGGCTACACCTTC.

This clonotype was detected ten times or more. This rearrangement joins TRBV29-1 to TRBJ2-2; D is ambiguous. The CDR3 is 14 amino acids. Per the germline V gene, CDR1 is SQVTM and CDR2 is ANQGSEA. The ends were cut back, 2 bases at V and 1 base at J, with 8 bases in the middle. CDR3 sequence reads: CSVERLLNTGELFF. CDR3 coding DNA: TGCAGCGTTGAACGACTGTTGAACACCGGGGAGCTGTTTTTT.